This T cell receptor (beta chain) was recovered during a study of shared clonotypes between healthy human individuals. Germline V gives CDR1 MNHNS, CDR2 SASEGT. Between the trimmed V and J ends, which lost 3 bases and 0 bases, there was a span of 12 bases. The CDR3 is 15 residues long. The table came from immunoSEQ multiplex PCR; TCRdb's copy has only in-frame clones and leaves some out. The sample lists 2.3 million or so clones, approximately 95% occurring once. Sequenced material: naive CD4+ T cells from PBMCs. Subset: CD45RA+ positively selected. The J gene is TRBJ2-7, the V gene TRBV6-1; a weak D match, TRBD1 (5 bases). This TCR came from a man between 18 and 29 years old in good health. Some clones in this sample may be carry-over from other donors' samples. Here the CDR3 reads CASSEQGSFSYEQYF. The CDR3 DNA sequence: TGTGCCAGCAGTGAGCAGGGATCCTTCTCCTACGAGCAGTACTTC.